These T cell receptor beta chains were read from a single sample in a study of T cell repertoires in cytomegalovirus infection. Via MiXCR, TCRdb re-called the reads, giving one row per CDR3 protein. Of 400,000 or so distinct CDR3 sequences listed, 15% to 20% are singletons. Sequencing was done on a sample of PBMCs. All receptors come from a human donor in good health (CMV status not recorded). Some clones in this sample may be carry-over from other donors' samples. The CDR3 runs from the conserved cysteine through the conserved F or W. Each record gives: V gene, J gene, clone size, D gene, CDR3 protein, CDR3 DNA. A D gene is named only where the DNA matches it firmly. The size field is filled for only some rows; it gives once, few, many or a size class.

v_gene: TRBV15; j_gene: TRBJ2-7; abundance: few; d_gene: -; CDR3aa: CATRYSGAGGYEQYF; CDR3nt: TGTGCCACCCGATATTCGGGGGCTGGAGGCTACGAGCAGTACTTC
v_gene: TRBV7-8; j_gene: TRBJ1-4; abundance: -; d_gene: -; CDR3aa: CASSPIPGREKLFF; CDR3nt: TGTGCCAGCAGCCCAATCCCCGGGCGTGAAAAACTGTTTTTT
v_gene: TRBV7-2; j_gene: TRBJ2-7; abundance: many; d_gene: -; CDR3aa: CASSSQGTANF; CDR3nt: TGTGCCAGCAGCAGTCAGGGGACGGCGAACTTC
v_gene: TRBV14; j_gene: TRBJ2-1; abundance: -; d_gene: -; CDR3aa: CASSHGSRSYNEQFF; CDR3nt: TGTGCCAGCAGCCATGGGAGTCGGTCCTACAATGAGCAGTTCTTC
v_gene: TRBV7-9; j_gene: TRBJ2-5; abundance: many; d_gene: TRBD1; CDR3aa: CASSLAQPGGLETQYF; CDR3nt: TGTGCCAGCAGCTTAGCGCAGCCAGGGGGCCTAGAGACCCAGTACTTC
v_gene: TRBV12-3/TRBV12-4; j_gene: TRBJ2-2; abundance: many; d_gene: -; CDR3aa: CASKGWNTGELFF; CDR3nt: TGTGCCAGCAAGGGATGGAACACCGGGGAGCTGTTTTTT
v_gene: TRBV7-2; j_gene: TRBJ2-2; abundance: many; d_gene: -; CDR3aa: CASSSSSLMGRRLTNTGELFF; CDR3nt: TGTGCCAGCAGCTCCTCCAGCTTAATGGGCCGTCGACTAACCAACACCGGGGAGCTGTTTTTT
v_gene: TRBV12-3/TRBV12-4; j_gene: TRBJ2-2; abundance: -; d_gene: -; CDR3aa: CASSLEVPGVAGELFF; CDR3nt: TGTGCCAGCAGTTTAGAGGTCCCTGGGGTGGCCGGGGAGCTGTTTTTT
v_gene: TRBV5-1; j_gene: TRBJ2-1; abundance: -; d_gene: TRBD1; CDR3aa: CASSYEYRDRVNEQFF; CDR3nt: TGCGCCAGCAGCTACGAATACCGGGACAGGGTCAATGAGCAGTTCTTC
v_gene: TRBV6-5; j_gene: TRBJ1-5; abundance: -; d_gene: -; CDR3aa: CATRRAANQPQHF; CDR3nt: TGTGCCACCCGGCGGGCAGCCAATCAGCCCCAGCATTTT
v_gene: TRBV5-1; j_gene: TRBJ2-7; abundance: -; d_gene: -; CDR3aa: CASSPRQASAYEQYF; CDR3nt: TGCGCCAGCAGCCCCCGACAGGCTAGCGCTTACGAGCAGTACTTC
v_gene: TRBV5-1; j_gene: TRBJ2-5; abundance: -; d_gene: TRBD1; CDR3aa: CASSSARTGLETQYF; CDR3nt: TGCGCCAGCAGCTCCGCACGGACAGGGCTGGAGACCCAGTACTTC
v_gene: TRBV12-3/TRBV12-4; j_gene: TRBJ1-2; abundance: few; d_gene: -; CDR3aa: CASRKNMEWGYTF; CDR3nt: TGTGCCAGCAGGAAAAACATGGAGTGGGGCTACACCTTC
v_gene: TRBV6-6; j_gene: TRBJ1-4; abundance: many; d_gene: -; CDR3aa: CASKYGRTNEKLFF; CDR3nt: TGTGCCAGCAAATACGGGAGAACTAATGAAAAACTGTTTTTT
v_gene: TRBV20-1; j_gene: TRBJ2-1; abundance: -; d_gene: TRBD2; CDR3aa: CSARGSLAERYNEQFF; CDR3nt: TGCAGTGCTAGAGGTTCGCTAGCGGAGCGCTACAATGAGCAGTTCTTC
v_gene: TRBV12-3/TRBV12-4; j_gene: TRBJ2-3; abundance: few; d_gene: TRBD2; CDR3aa: CASSLTSGPTDTQYF; CDR3nt: TGTGCCAGCAGTTTAACTAGCGGCCCCACAGATACGCAGTATTTT
v_gene: TRBV20-1; j_gene: TRBJ2-1; abundance: -; d_gene: TRBD2; CDR3aa: CSARKGAGGVNEQFF; CDR3nt: TGCAGTGCCCGTAAAGGAGCGGGGGGAGTCAATGAGCAGTTCTTC
v_gene: TRBV23-1; j_gene: TRBJ2-3; abundance: many; d_gene: -; CDR3aa: CASSQPLSPEDTQYF; CDR3nt: TGCGCCAGCAGTCAACCCCTTTCCCCCGAGGATACGCAGTATTTT
v_gene: TRBV12-5; j_gene: TRBJ2-2; abundance: -; d_gene: TRBD1; CDR3aa: CASGLVSKQGSTGELFF; CDR3nt: TGTGCTAGTGGTTTGGTATCAAAACAGGGGAGCACCGGGGAGCTGTTTTTT
v_gene: TRBV7-7; j_gene: TRBJ1-1; abundance: many; d_gene: -; CDR3aa: CASSYISKANTEAFF; CDR3nt: TGTGCCAGCAGCTATATCAGCAAAGCGAACACTGAAGCTTTCTTT
v_gene: TRBV20-1; j_gene: TRBJ2-7; abundance: few; d_gene: -; CDR3aa: CSARVEAGAGYEQYF; CDR3nt: TGCAGTGCTAGAGTGGAGGCAGGGGCGGGCTACGAGCAGTACTTC
v_gene: TRBV6-5; j_gene: TRBJ1-3; abundance: -; d_gene: -; CDR3aa: CASSYSSGNPGNTIYF; CDR3nt: TGTGCCAGCAGTTACTCGAGTGGGAATCCTGGAAACACCATATATTTT
v_gene: TRBV28; j_gene: TRBJ1-2; abundance: -; d_gene: TRBD1; CDR3aa: CASSIRQGAEYTF; CDR3nt: TGTGCCAGCAGTATAAGACAGGGTGCTGAATACACCTTC
v_gene: TRBV20-1; j_gene: TRBJ2-2; abundance: few; d_gene: TRBD2; CDR3aa: CSALPAGGSGELFF; CDR3nt: TGCAGTGCCCTGCCGGCGGGAGGGAGCGGGGAGCTGTTTTTT
v_gene: TRBV7-2; j_gene: TRBJ2-1; abundance: many; d_gene: -; CDR3aa: CASSLGPRGTGGGGEQFF; CDR3nt: TGTGCCAGCAGCTTGGGCCCCCGAGGGACCGGGGGCGGCGGTGAGCAGTTCTTC
v_gene: TRBV5-1; j_gene: TRBJ1-6; abundance: -; d_gene: -; CDR3aa: CASSVTEDSPLHF; CDR3nt: TGCGCCAGCAGCGTTACGGAGGATTCACCCCTCCACTTT
v_gene: TRBV2; j_gene: TRBJ2-3; abundance: -; d_gene: -; CDR3aa: CASRGRISTDTQYF; CDR3nt: TGTGCCAGCAGGGGGCGGATTAGCACAGATACGCAGTATTTT
v_gene: TRBV19; j_gene: TRBJ1-1; abundance: many; d_gene: -; CDR3aa: CASKATYLNTEAFF; CDR3nt: TGTGCCAGTAAGGCGACATATTTGAACACTGAAGCTTTCTTT
v_gene: TRBV6-5; j_gene: TRBJ2-1; abundance: many; d_gene: TRBD2; CDR3aa: CASTPPGLAGSLFF; CDR3nt: TGTGCCAGCACCCCCCCGGGACTAGCGGGGTCGCTGTTCTTC
v_gene: TRBV20-1; j_gene: TRBJ2-7; abundance: few; d_gene: TRBD1; CDR3aa: CSARIGGSSYEQYF; CDR3nt: TGCAGTGCTAGAATAGGGGGCAGTTCCTACGAGCAGTACTTC
v_gene: TRBV4-3; j_gene: TRBJ2-5; abundance: -; d_gene: -; CDR3aa: CASSQHPGETQYF; CDR3nt: TGCGCCAGCAGCCAACATCCCGGGGAGACCCAGTACTTC
v_gene: TRBV7-9; j_gene: TRBJ2-1; abundance: few; d_gene: -; CDR3aa: CASSLAVADEQFF; CDR3nt: TGTGCCAGCAGCTTAGCGGTAGCGGATGAGCAGTTCTTC
v_gene: TRBV7-2; j_gene: TRBJ2-7; abundance: many; d_gene: -; CDR3aa: CASSLAGDRYYEQYF; CDR3nt: TGTGCCAGCAGCTTAGCCGGGGACCGTTACTACGAGCAGTACTTC
v_gene: TRBV19; j_gene: TRBJ1-1; abundance: many; d_gene: -; CDR3aa: CASSTSGALTEAFF; CDR3nt: TGTGCCAGTAGTACCTCTGGGGCGCTCACTGAAGCTTTCTTT
v_gene: TRBV19; j_gene: TRBJ1-4; abundance: -; d_gene: -; CDR3aa: CASSNPVEVPREKLFF; CDR3nt: TGTGCCAGTAGTAACCCGGTGGAGGTTCCACGAGAAAAACTGTTTTTT
v_gene: TRBV7-2; j_gene: TRBJ2-7; abundance: -; d_gene: TRBD2; CDR3aa: CASSLAPGGVRSYEQYF; CDR3nt: TGTGCCAGCAGCTTAGCCCCGGGGGGGGTGAGAAGCTACGAGCAGTACTTC
v_gene: TRBV2; j_gene: TRBJ1-3; abundance: -; d_gene: -; CDR3aa: CASRRDPGNTIYF; CDR3nt: TGTGCCAGCCGGAGGGATCCTGGAAACACCATATATTTT
v_gene: TRBV11-1; j_gene: TRBJ1-4; abundance: many; d_gene: -; CDR3aa: CASSFRGFTNTGMDEKLFF; CDR3nt: TGTGCCAGCAGCTTCCGGGGGTTCACGAACACGGGGATGGACGAAAAACTGTTTTTT
v_gene: TRBV12-3/TRBV12-4; j_gene: TRBJ2-7; abundance: many; d_gene: TRBD1; CDR3aa: CASSRETGGYEQYF; CDR3nt: TGTGCCAGCAGCCGAGAAACAGGGGGATACGAGCAGTACTTC
v_gene: TRBV15; j_gene: TRBJ2-1; abundance: -; d_gene: TRBD2; CDR3aa: CATSSLIGLASYEQFF; CDR3nt: TGTGCCACCAGCAGTCTAATCGGACTAGCATCGTATGAGCAGTTCTTC
v_gene: TRBV19; j_gene: TRBJ2-1; abundance: many; d_gene: -; CDR3aa: CASARVEHEQFF; CDR3nt: TGTGCCAGTGCCAGGGTTGAGCATGAGCAGTTCTTC
v_gene: TRBV28; j_gene: TRBJ2-1; abundance: -; d_gene: -; CDR3aa: CASSPRGGRGGWGYNEQFF; CDR3nt: TGTGCCAGCAGCCCCCGGGGCGGGAGAGGGGGCTGGGGGTACAATGAGCAGTTCTTC
v_gene: TRBV7-2; j_gene: TRBJ2-7; abundance: many; d_gene: -; CDR3aa: CASSLRGGTEQYF; CDR3nt: TGTGCCAGCAGCTTAAGAGGCGGGACCGAGCAGTACTTC
v_gene: TRBV5-1; j_gene: TRBJ2-2; abundance: -; d_gene: TRBD2; CDR3aa: CASSSKAGLITGELFF; CDR3nt: TGCGCCAGCAGCTCCAAAGCGGGGCTAATAACCGGGGAGCTGTTTTTT
v_gene: TRBV7-2; j_gene: TRBJ2-2; abundance: -; d_gene: TRBD1; CDR3aa: CASSFRGQVNTGELFF; CDR3nt: TGTGCCAGCAGCTTCAGGGGGCAAGTGAACACCGGGGAGCTGTTTTTT
v_gene: TRBV7-9; j_gene: TRBJ2-7; abundance: few; d_gene: TRBD1; CDR3aa: CASSPAGGQVTFYEQYF; CDR3nt: TGTGCCAGCAGCCCCGCAGGGGGACAGGTGACCTTCTACGAGCAGTACTTC
v_gene: TRBV7-2; j_gene: TRBJ2-3; abundance: many; d_gene: -; CDR3aa: CASTDGPGTDTQYF; CDR3nt: TGTGCCAGCACCGACGGACCGGGAACTGATACGCAGTATTTT
v_gene: TRBV7-2; j_gene: TRBJ2-7; abundance: few; d_gene: TRBD1; CDR3aa: CASSLGAPGQPTSEQYF; CDR3nt: TGTGCCAGCAGCTTAGGTGCCCCGGGACAGCCTACGTCCGAGCAGTACTTC
v_gene: TRBV7-6; j_gene: TRBJ1-1; abundance: few; d_gene: -; CDR3aa: CASTLQGTDTEAFF; CDR3nt: TGTGCCAGCACCCTACAGGGAACGGACACTGAAGCTTTCTTT